A selection of T cell receptor beta chains follows, all from one sample in a study of CD8+ T cells in alopecia areata. Sequencing used immunoSEQ multiplex PCR; TCRdb keeps in-frame clones, though not all of them. The sample includes around 15,000 clones, 60% seen only once; the top ten take roughly 12%. The sequenced sample consisted of skin. The receptors derive from a human donor with alopecia areata. Each CDR3 is given with its conserved first and last residue. Each record gives: V gene, CDR3 protein.

v_gene: TRBV5-4
CDR3aa: CASSPRGTEAFF

v_gene: TRBV19
CDR3aa: CASSQTTNQPQHF

v_gene: TRBV29-1
CDR3aa: CSVEPLKGSSYEQYF

v_gene: TRBV28
CDR3aa: CASSGGRGTSRTDTQYF

v_gene: TRBV6-5
CDR3aa: CASSLTAGEQYF

v_gene: TRBV5-1
CDR3aa: CASSLAPMDRGRPNEQYF

v_gene: TRBV5-6
CDR3aa: CASSHQGGGRNTEAFF

v_gene: TRBV4-1
CDR3aa: CASSQDLGLAGSEQYF

v_gene: TRBV28
CDR3aa: CASSYTGELFF

v_gene: TRBV9
CDR3aa: CASSTDKDTQYF

v_gene: TRBV5-1
CDR3aa: CASSLIFFNSGANVLTF

v_gene: TRBV7-9
CDR3aa: CASSPRNSYEQYF

v_gene: TRBV15
CDR3aa: CATRDGGSGEQYF

v_gene: TRBV19
CDR3aa: CASKGTGGSYEQYF

v_gene: TRBV11-2
CDR3aa: CASSLDGDPNYGYTF

v_gene: TRBV7-9
CDR3aa: CASSWFGGRPANIQYF

v_gene: TRBV7-6
CDR3aa: CASSLTGQTSRFEAFF

v_gene: TRBV9
CDR3aa: CASSAYFTGTYNEQFF

v_gene: TRBV9
CDR3aa: CASSVSLRTSGSISYEQFF

v_gene: TRBV11-2
CDR3aa: CASSPAGLAGGNNEQFF

v_gene: TRBV7-9
CDR3aa: CASSMGQFANTEAFF

v_gene: TRBV7-9
CDR3aa: CASSLSGTPNTEAFF

v_gene: TRBV16
CDR3aa: CASSQSNYEQYF

v_gene: TRBV5-6
CDR3aa: CASSFGTATNTGELFF

v_gene: TRBV7-9
CDR3aa: CASSFHGGALTNEKLFF

v_gene: TRBV4-1
CDR3aa: CASSQETNREQYF

v_gene: TRBV15
CDR3aa: CATSRGLVRGYGETQYF

v_gene: TRBV2
CDR3aa: CASTNGPGEGTEAFF

v_gene: TRBV6-1
CDR3aa: CASIFGGSYEQYF

v_gene: TRBV18
CDR3aa: CASSPTFGLVTYNEQFF

v_gene: TRBV29-1
CDR3aa: CSVSPGTSGIGSNNEQFF

v_gene: TRBV5-5
CDR3aa: CASSYRPGHNNGELFF

v_gene: TRBV10-3
CDR3aa: CATVGRNTEAFF

v_gene: TRBV11-2
CDR3aa: CASSPTGGGWETQYF

v_gene: TRBV6-1
CDR3aa: CASCGRKNQRYEQYF

v_gene: TRBV5-1
CDR3aa: CASTIAGEGYEQFF

v_gene: TRBV6-1
CDR3aa: CASNRRSLFEQYF

v_gene: TRBV28
CDR3aa: CASSLKTYGYTF

v_gene: TRBV12-5
CDR3aa: CASGLLAGATGELFF

v_gene: TRBV2
CDR3aa: CASSAAWQSGANVLTF

v_gene: TRBV29-1
CDR3aa: CSVGQGDSNQPQHF

v_gene: TRBV19
CDR3aa: CASSSYDSGRANNEQFF

v_gene: TRBV2
CDR3aa: CASSRDRGRANIQYF

v_gene: TRBV7-9
CDR3aa: CASSQDQEGNEQFF

v_gene: TRBV7-9
CDR3aa: CASSPGTSGESSYNEQFF

v_gene: TRBV19
CDR3aa: CASKLDRWGNQPQHF

v_gene: TRBV19
CDR3aa: CASTSGRAGPFF

v_gene: TRBV2
CDR3aa: CASSPERGNEQFF

v_gene: TRBV11-2
CDR3aa: CATEGLGAEAFF

v_gene: TRBV5-1
CDR3aa: CASSFGGEPNEQLF

v_gene: TRBV7-8
CDR3aa: CASSLVSGLASYEQYF

v_gene: TRBV4-1
CDR3aa: CASSQDLAGFEQFF

v_gene: TRBV2
CDR3aa: CASSYSGLAAEQYF

v_gene: TRBV28
CDR3aa: CASSLRRTGNTEAFF

v_gene: TRBV27
CDR3aa: CASSFRGGLAYEQYF

v_gene: TRBV15
CDR3aa: CATSRVPVIDRTQYF

v_gene: TRBV6-6
CDR3aa: CASSYSGATYEQYF

v_gene: TRBV11-2
CDR3aa: CASSLTSDSVTDTQYF

v_gene: TRBV21-1
CDR3aa: CASSPRQGRNEQYF

v_gene: TRBV29-1
CDR3aa: CSVAQGQETQYF